The present TCR beta chain was sequenced within a study of human T cells and chemical hapten exposure. Overall study: Scalp application of diphenylcyclopropenone was performed weekly in patients across the entire approximately 24-week study. DPC 0.01% went on the upper back by patch test, with reading at 6 days. Alopecia areata, totalis or universalis was found in mostly female patients.

Each CDR3 protein is one row after TCRdb ran MiXCR on the RACE reads. The sample has under 110,000 distinct CDR3 sequences, around 10% seen once. Time point: pre-sensitization, week 0. The treatment here: therapeutic diphenylcyclopropenone sensitization with weekly scalp DPC. Donors were 18 to 70-year-old alopecia patients suitable for DPC. This clonotype was seen a handful of times. This TCR was sampled from a woman aged 45 to 65 with alopecia areata. Some clones in this sample may be carry-over from other donors' samples. The starting material was whole blood, obtained in connection with sensitization to the hapten diphenylcyclopropenone (DPC).

In DNA form, the CDR3 reads TGTGCCAGCAGTCCCCGGGCTTACAGACGGGTTCAGCCCCAGCATTTT. Encoded protein: CASSPRAYRRVQPQHF. J is TRBJ1-5 and V is TRBV12-3 or TRBV12-4; D is unresolved. This CDR3 is 16 amino acids long. V dropped 5 bases and J dropped 6 bases, with 20 bases sitting between them.